This TCR beta chain was identified in a study of CD8+ T cells in alopecia areata. Whole-study context: Patients in the study were on tofacitinib for 6 to 18 months, then off it for 6 months. Study conclusions and caveats: Resident alphabeta T cells of normal skin are also sequenced in scalp samples.

Sequencing templates came from extracted RNA that was reverse transcribed into cDNA. TCRdb's table, derived via immunoSEQ multiplex PCR, lists solely in-frame clones and lacks some. The profile shows about 91,000 clones, 40% to 55% of them singletons. The CDR3 totals 15 residues. J gave up 4 bases and V 5 bases, and 9 bases lay outside the gene matches. Germline values: CDR1 SGHTA, CDR2 FQGNSA. About this clone itself: Its antigen is still unknown.

Individuals with alopecia areata gave both lesional scalp punch biopsies and peripheral blood for collection. The genes are TRBV7-2 and TRBJ2-7; TRBD1 agrees at 9 bases. The specimen was CD4+ T cells sorted from blood. This receptor was taken from a human donor with alopecia areata. The CDR3: CASSLHRGRMYEQYF. The CDR3 coding sequence is TGTGCCAGCAGCCTACACAGGGGGCGTATGTACGAGCAGTACTTC.